Listed here are 29 T cell receptor beta chains from one sample, sequenced in a study of cytomegalovirus exposure and HLA in healthy donors. Primers included in the PCR were 60 Vbeta and 13 Jbeta primers. Method: immunoSEQ multiplex PCR; TCRdb's copy keeps in-frame clones and lacks some. Of 210,000 or so clones listed, just under 80% were seen once; the top ten hold about 0.47%. Sequencing was performed on PBMCs. These receptors came from a boy aged 10-17 years in good health and CMV-seronegative.

As concerns this clone: One end of the junction varies from germline; a read error may be responsible. The chain recombines TRBV5-6 with TRBJ1-2; TRBD1 aligns across 7 bases. The CDR3 is made up of 13 amino acids. Germline CDR1 reads SGHDT; CDR2 reads YYEEEE. CDR3 sequence reads: CASSFLRGQGPSF. CDR3 sequence (DNA): TGTGCCAGCAGCTTCCTAAGGGGGCAGGGACCTTCGTTC.

The genes are TRBV27 and TRBJ1-1; no firm D call. Germline CDR1 and CDR2: MNHEY and SMNVEV (reference sequence). Trimming removed 0 bases from V and 4 bases from J, with 12 bases in between. This CDR3 spans 15 amino acids. CDR3 coding DNA: TGTGCCAGCAGTTTATCGATCCGGTCCGGCACTGAAGCTTTCTTT. It encodes CASSLSIRSGTEAFF.

The chain employs TRBV6-1 and TRBJ1-2; unclear D gene. Trimming pared 2 bases from V and 3 bases from J, leaving 7 bases between. Germline V CDR1 and CDR2: MNHNS, SASEGT. This CDR3 has 13 amino acids. The CDR3 region has the DNA TGTGCCAGCAGTGAACGGTCGGACTATGGCTACACCTTC. It yields the protein CASSERSDYGYTF.

J is TRBJ1-2 and V is TRBV11-2, with TRBD1 identical over 7 bases. V lost 6 bases, J lost 2 bases, and 12 bases stayed unmatched. CDR1 and CDR2 (germline): SGHAT, FQNNGV. This CDR3 region has 16 residues. CDR3 sequence (DNA): TGTGCCAGCAGAAGGCCGGGACAGAAGAAAAACTATGGCTACACCTTC. The encoded protein is CASRRPGQKKNYGYTF.

The J gene is TRBJ1-4, the V gene TRBV30; D uncertain. The germline gives CDR1 GTSNPN, CDR2 SVGIG (reference sequence). The CDR3 covers 14 residues. The V gene lost 0 bases and the J gene lost 7 bases, with 12 bases spanning the gap. CDR3 bases: TGTGCCTGGAGTGTCGGGGAAGGAGTTGAAAAACTGTTTTTT. This translates into CAWSVGEGVEKLFF.

The J gene is TRBJ2-1, the V gene TRBV6-7, with a weak D call TRBD1 (5 bases). TRBV6-7 is classed as an ORF, of uncertain function. There are 14 residues in the CDR3. Trimming cost V 3 bases and J 8 bases, with 14 bases left between them. CDR3 bases: TGTGCCAGCAGTTATCGGCTTAGGGGCTATGAGCAGTTCTTC. Encoded protein: CASSYRLRGYEQFF.

This clone came up a few times. The J gene is TRBJ1-2, the V gene TRBV5-1, with TRBD1 matching 11 bases. Germline CDR1 SGHRS, CDR2 YFSETQ. The V and J ends lost 4 bases and 7 bases, in that order; junction bases with no gene match: 6. This CDR3 is built from 14 residues. The CDR3 nucleotides read TGCGCCAGCAGCCGTGGACAGGGGGCGGGTGGCTACACCTTC. Translated, it gives CASSRGQGAGGYTF. The variable domain in full, with the rest retrieved from reference TRBV5-1 and TRBJ1-2, is KAGVTQTPRYLIKTRGQQVTLSCSPISGHRSVSWYQQTPGQGLQFLFEYFSETQRNKGNFPGRFSGRQFSNSRSEMNVSTLELGDSALYLCASSRGQGAGGYTFGSGTRLTVV.

This clone was found once. This chain connects TRBV30 to TRBJ1-1; no firm D call. Germline V gene sequence: CDR1 GTSNPN, CDR2 SVGIG (reference sequence). Trimming took off 4 bases at V and 4 bases at J, with 10 bases between the two ends. CDR3 length equals 12 residues. DNA of the CDR3: TGTGCCTGGATAACATCGGGCACTGAAGCTTTCTTT. Translating gives CAWITSGTEAFF.

The V and J genes are TRBV27 and TRBJ2-3, with D possibly TRBD2 on 7 matching bases. This CDR3 is built from 16 residues. V lost 5 bases and J lost 4, with 19 bases in between. In germline, CDR1 is MNHEY, CDR2 SMNVEV (reference sequence). CDR3 region: CASSPVGGAPADTQYF. CDR3 coding DNA: TGTGCCAGCAGTCCAGTGGGGGGGGCGCCCGCAGATACGCAGTATTTT.

This sequence joins TRBV5-4 and TRBJ2-5; 9 nucleotides match TRBD2. The V gene's germline CDR1 is SGHNT and CDR2 YYREEE (reference sequence). This CDR3 has 13 residues. The ends lost 7 bases at V and 5 bases at J; junction bases unmatched: 6. The CDR3 reads CASGLAGYETQYF. The CDR3 DNA reads TGTGCCAGCGGGCTAGCGGGGTATGAGACCCAGTACTTC.

In its sample, this clone was seen a few times. The chain's CDR3 is CASSDDWNSPLHF. The CDR3, as DNA: TGTGCCAGCAGTGACGACTGGAATTCACCCCTCCACTTT. The chain uses TRBV2 and TRBJ1-6; D is ambiguous. This CDR3 is 13 amino acids long. The V end lost 3 bases, the J end lost 7 bases, and 7 bases lay between the germline ends. Per germline, CDR1 SNHLY and CDR2 FYNNEI.

A few counts support this clone. The V call is TRBV6-6, the J call TRBJ1-1, with a tentative D call TRBD1 (6 bases). Deletions cut 2 bases from V and 0 bases from J, with 7 bases between. Germline CDR1 reads MNHNY; CDR2 reads SVGAGI (reference sequence). The CDR3 extends over 14 amino acids. CDR3 region: CASSYGQLNTEAFF. The CDR3 DNA is TGTGCCAGCAGTTACGGACAGCTGAACACTGAAGCTTTCTTT.

The chain recombines TRBV2 with TRBJ2-2; 9 bases match TRBD1. This CDR3 is 16 amino acids long. J lost 7 bases, V lost 3 bases, and 9 bases had no gene match. CDR1 is SNHLY and CDR2 is FYNNEI in the germline V gene. CDR3 sequence (DNA): TGTGCCAGCAGTGAGTTTAAACAGGGGGCGATCGGGGAGCTGTTTTTT. This encodes CASSEFKQGAIGELFF.

This sequence joins TRBV9 and TRBJ1-1; D ambiguous. This CDR3 region has 16 residues. V lost 4 bases and J lost 11, with 27 bases in between. The germline V gene encodes CDR1 SGDLS and CDR2 YYNGEE. CDR3 DNA: TGTGCCAGCAGCATCGCCCCGTTAACAGATACTCCTAAGGCTTTCTTT. Translated: CASSIAPLTDTPKAFF.

The genes are TRBV5-1 and TRBJ2-1; 9 bases line up with TRBD2. The CDR3 runs to 15 residues. The junction had 6 bases not matched to a gene; V was cut back by 1 base and J by 7 bases. CDR1 is SGHRS, CDR2 YFSETQ, per germline. CDR3 protein: CASSLWASGENEQFF. CDR3 in DNA: TGCGCCAGCAGCTTGTGGGCTAGCGGGGAAAATGAGCAGTTCTTC.

This clone was detected once. The chain joins TRBV2 to TRBJ1-6; 12 bases match TRBD1. Per the germline V gene, CDR1 is SNHLY and CDR2 is FYNNEI. This CDR3 spans 15 amino acids. Trimming at V came to 9 bases and at J to 4 bases, leaving 4 bases not matched to a gene. The CDR3 nucleotides read TGTGCCAGACGGGGACAGGGGGCTTATAATTCACCCCTCCACTTT. Amino acids: CARRGQGAYNSPLHF. Using reference TRBV2 and TRBJ1-6 for the parts outside the CDR3, the full variable domain is EPEVTQTPSHQVTQMGQEVILRCVPISNHLYFYWYRQILGQKVEFLVSFYNNEISEKSEIFDDQFSVERPDGSNFTLKIRSTKLEDSAMYFCARRGQGAYNSPLHFGNGTRLTVT.

The chain links TRBV5-1 to TRBJ2-2; the match to TRBD1 covers 9 bases. The CDR3 spans 16 residues. Trimming took 0 bases from V and 4 from J; bases not matched to a gene: 4. CDR1 is SGHRS and CDR2 is YFSETQ in the germline V gene. The CDR3 loop is CASSLEGTGFTGELFF. The CDR3 DNA sequence: TGCGCCAGCAGCTTGGAAGGGACAGGGTTCACCGGGGAGCTGTTTTTT.

The J gene is TRBJ1-2, the V gene TRBV6-1, with 9 bases that match TRBD1. V was clipped by 0 bases and J by 4 bases; unmatched bases: 3. The germline V gene encodes CDR1 MNHNS and CDR2 SASEGT. The CDR3 spans 15 residues. In DNA, the CDR3 is TGTGCCAGCAGTGAAGCGACAGGGGGTAGCTATGGCTACACCTTC. Amino acids: CASSEATGGSYGYTF.

The DNA of the CDR3 is TGTGCTAGTGGTTTGGTACGGGGACAGGGAGCTCGCGAGCAGTTCTTC. This encodes CASGLVRGQGAREQFF. This rearrangement joins TRBV12-5 to TRBJ2-1; 9 bases align to TRBD1. V lost 0 bases, J lost 10 bases, and 10 bases stayed unmatched. The germline V gene has CDR1 LGHNT and CDR2 FRNRAP. CDR3 length: 16 amino acids.

The chain links TRBV29-1 to TRBJ1-4; possibly TRBD1 for D (6 bases). CDR3 length equals 14 residues. The V and J ends lost 5 bases and 8 bases respectively, with 18 bases between them. The germline V gene has CDR1 SQVTM and CDR2 ANQGSEA. In DNA, the CDR3 is TGCAGCGTTCGTTCACAGGGTAGCAGCGAAAAACTGTTTTTT. Its translation is CSVRSQGSSEKLFF.

This rearrangement joins TRBV11-3 to TRBJ2-7; 8 nucleotides align to TRBD2. CDR1 and CDR2 (germline): SGHNT, YENEEA. This CDR3 contains 14 residues. After removal of 1 base from V and 3 bases from J, the junction contained 2 bases not matched to a gene. The CDR3 sequence: CASSLGLAGYEQYF. CDR3 DNA sequence: TGTGCCAGCAGCTTAGGTCTAGCGGGCTACGAGCAGTACTTC.

A note on this clone: The junction differs from germline at one of its ends, possibly a read error. The chain joins TRBV7-9 to TRBJ2-2, with 8 bases matching TRBD2. In germline, CDR1 is SEHNR, CDR2 FQNEAQ (reference sequence). The CDR3 has 14 residues. The CDR3 reads CASSLAGVTGELFF. The CDR3 coding sequence is TGTGCCAGCAGCCTAGCGGGCGTCACCGGGGAGCTGTTTTTT.

The chain employs TRBV30 and TRBJ2-1; possibly TRBD1 for D (5 bases). Trimming cost V 0 bases and J 10 bases, with 16 bases left between them. The CDR3 consists of 14 residues. Germline CDR1 is GTSNPN and CDR2 is SVGIG (reference sequence). The CDR3 sequence: CAWSVLTAIGEQFF. DNA of the CDR3: TGTGCCTGGAGTGTATTGACAGCTATCGGCGAGCAGTTCTTC.

The chain combines TRBV9 with TRBJ2-1; D gene unclear. The CDR3 has 15 residues. The V gene's germline CDR1 is SGDLS and CDR2 YYNGEE. Trimming stripped 3 bases from V and 0 bases from J, with 10 bases between. CDR3 sequence: CASSAQASSYNEQFF. As DNA, the CDR3 is TGTGCCAGCAGCGCCCAGGCGTCCTCCTACAATGAGCAGTTCTTC.

The rearrangement links TRBV18 to TRBJ1-2, with no clear D. Germline loops: CDR1 KGHSH, CDR2 LQKENI. This CDR3 has 14 residues. The V end lost 2 bases, the J end lost 3 bases, and 10 bases lay between the germline ends. The CDR3 sequence is CASSPGLKDYGYTF. The CDR3 coding sequence is TGTGCCAGCTCACCAGGGCTCAAAGACTATGGCTACACCTTC. Using reference TRBV18 and TRBJ1-2 for the parts outside the CDR3, the full variable domain is NAGVMQNPRHLVRRRGQEARLRCSPMKGHSHVYWYRQLPEEGLKFMVYLQKENIIDESGMPKERFSAEFPKEGPSILRIQQVVRGDSAAYFCASSPGLKDYGYTFGSGTRLTVV.

A single count supports this clone. The chain combines TRBV9 with TRBJ2-5, with 12 bases aligning to TRBD2. The ends lost 4 bases at V and 4 bases at J; junction bases unmatched: 8. The CDR3 consists of 16 residues. The V gene's germline CDR1 is SGDLS and CDR2 YYNGEE. CDR3 bases: TGTGCCAGCAGCCAAGGACTAGCGGGGTTTTTAGAGACCCAGTACTTC. This encodes CASSQGLAGFLETQYF.

This rearrangement joins TRBV7-8 to TRBJ2-7; 10 bases map to TRBD1. With V trimmed by 4 bases and J by 4 bases, 7 bases remained unmatched. Germline assignment: CDR1 SGHVS and CDR2 FQNEAQ. The CDR3 has 15 amino acids. CDR3 nucleotide sequence: TGTGCCAGCAGCTCGGGGACAGGGGTTTGGTACGAGCAGTACTTC. Translated, it gives CASSSGTGVWYEQYF.

V usage is TRBV7-9 and J usage is TRBJ2-5; possible D gene TRBD2, 5 bases. The J call may be faulty, since TRBJ2-7 better matches the DNA end. This CDR3 has 13 amino acids. Germline-derived CDR1 and CDR2 are SEHNR and FQNEAQ (reference sequence). CDR3 in amino acids: CASSLTRTHEQYF. The CDR3 bases are TGTGCCAGCAGCTTAACTAGGACCCACGAGCAGTACTTC.

The chain employs TRBV6-4 and TRBJ2-7, with 14 nucleotides matching TRBD2. Germline V gene lookup returns CDR1 MRHNA and CDR2 SNTAGT. Unmatched junction bases numbered 12, after V lost 2 bases and J lost 3 bases. The CDR3 is 19 amino acids. The CDR3 coding sequence is TGTGCCAGCAGTGACCGAGGAAGACTAGCGGGAGGGACTTTCTACGAGCAGTACTTC. Translated, it gives CASSDRGRLAGGTFYEQYF.